The 20 T cell receptor beta chains given below trace back to one sample, sequenced in a study of cytomegalovirus exposure and HLA in healthy donors (dated by TCRdb to 2016 to 2017). The library was built by means of the immunoSEQ multiplex PCR assay. A mixture of 60 forward primers for TCR Vbeta segments and 13 reverse primers for TCR Jbeta segments was used in the multiplex PCR. TCRdb retrieved this table from immuneACCESS and kept in-frame rearrangements only. Not all clones are present; in checked studies, unresolved V genes account for under half, and no reason is known for the remainder. This sample gives about 160,000 clones in total; 84% of them show up just once. The leading ten clones occupy roughly 1% of the sample. Sequenced input: PBMCs. Receptors originate from a man aged 30-40 years in good health and CMV-seronegative.

The genes are TRBV6-5 and TRBJ2-1; D gene ambiguous. Germline assignment: CDR1 MNHEY and CDR2 SVGAGI. The CDR3 runs 13 residues. The V and J ends lost 0 bases and 10 bases respectively, with 10 bases between them. CDR3 in amino acids: CASSYSGSREQFF. CDR3 DNA: TGTGCCAGCAGTTACTCGGGTTCCAGGGAGCAGTTCTTC.

The CDR3 DNA follows: TGTGCCAGCAGCCCTACCTTTGCGGGGGGCTACAATGAGCAGTTCTTC. This gives the protein CASSPTFAGGYNEQFF. The V gene is TRBV5-4, the J gene TRBJ2-1; the match to TRBD2 covers 8 bases. V was pared by 4 bases and J by 3 bases, with 9 bases of the junction left unmatched. This CDR3 spans 16 amino acids. CDR1 SGHNT and CDR2 YYREEE come from the germline V gene (reference sequence).

The chain employs TRBV4-1 and TRBJ2-7; TRBD1 aligns across 9 bases. The V gene end was trimmed by 6 bases and the J gene end by 5 bases; junction bases not matched to a gene: 5. The CDR3 has 13 residues. Germline CDR1 is MGHRA and CDR2 is YSYEKL. The CDR3 region has the DNA TGCGCCAGCAGGAAAACAGGGGGCAACGAGCAGTACTTC. It is translated as CASRKTGGNEQYF.

The table lists this clone with a count of one. In DNA form, the CDR3 reads TGTGCCAGCAGCTTGAGACAGTACACAGATACGCAGTATTTT. Translated: CASSLRQYTDTQYF. The gene calls are TRBV5-5 and TRBJ2-3; TRBD1 is a possible D gene (5 bases). Deletions cut 1 base from V and 2 bases from J, with 8 bases between. CDR3 size: 14 residues. Germline CDR1 is SGHKS and CDR2 is YYEKEE (reference sequence).

The rearrangement uses TRBV6-4 and TRBJ1-5; D may be TRBD1 (5 bases). Germline V gene lookup returns CDR1 MRHNA and CDR2 SNTAGT. This CDR3 region has 13 residues. Deletions cut 4 bases from V and 3 bases from J, with 7 bases between. CDR3 amino acids: CASSAGNNQPQHF. CDR3 bases: TGTGCCAGCAGTGCAGGGAACAATCAGCCCCAGCATTTT.

This sequence joins TRBV7-2 and TRBJ2-1, with 14 nucleotides matching TRBD2. The germline V gene has CDR1 SGHTA and CDR2 FQGNSA. The CDR3 totals 16 residues. J was trimmed by 6 bases and V by 4 bases; bases with no gene match: 5. The CDR3 spells CASSSGLAGGVNEQFF. For the CDR3, the DNA is TGTGCCAGCAGCTCCGGACTAGCGGGGGGTGTCAATGAGCAGTTCTTC.

A few counts support this clone. The chain is built from TRBV5-8 and TRBJ1-5; D uncertain. This CDR3 spans 15 amino acids. The V gene's germline CDR1 is SGHTS and CDR2 YDEGEE. V was shortened by 0 bases and J by 4 bases, with 11 bases between the two germline ends. Written as DNA, the CDR3 is TGTGCCAGCAGCTTGGGGGCAGCAGTAAATCAGCCCCAGCATTTT. This codes for CASSLGAAVNQPQHF.

The chain couples TRBV6-5 to TRBJ1-1; the D gene is possibly TRBD1 (6 bases). Trimming removed 6 bases at V and 7 bases at J, with 15 bases between. The CDR3 runs to 13 residues. The germline V gene has CDR1 MNHEY and CDR2 SVGAGI. CDR3 in amino acids: CASSQGHLNEAFF. The CDR3, as DNA: TGTGCCAGCAGCCAGGGACACCTTAATGAAGCTTTCTTT.

This rearrangement joins TRBV4-1 to TRBJ2-7, with unresolved D. Trimming shortened V by 4 bases and J by 1 base, and 11 bases separated the two germline ends. The germline CDR1 and CDR2 sequences are MGHRA and YSYEKL. This CDR3 comprises 14 residues. The CDR3, as DNA: TGCGCCAGCAGCCCCTTGCGGAGTTCCTACGAGCAGTACTTC. Translation: CASSPLRSSYEQYF.

The V and J genes are TRBV15 and TRBJ2-5, with TRBD2 as a possible D gene (5 bases). The CDR3 has 11 amino acids. CDR1 is LNHNV, CDR2 YYDKDF, per germline (reference sequence). V lost 5 bases, J lost 8 bases, and 9 bases lay in between. The CDR3 bases are TGTGCCACCAGCGCGGGTCGCACCCAGTACTTC. It is translated as CATSAGRTQYF.

The chain links TRBV2 to TRBJ2-7, with D possibly matching TRBD2 (5 bases). CDR3 length: 14 amino acids. Germline CDR1 is SNHLY and CDR2 is FYNNEI. V shed 7 bases and J shed 3 bases, with 16 bases lying between them. CDR3 nucleotide sequence: TGTGCCAGCACCCGGGGAATACCCGACTACGAGCAGTACTTC. Translating it yields CASTRGIPDYEQYF.

The chain combines TRBV9 with TRBJ2-2; D possibly corresponds to TRBD1 (6 bases). Germline CDR1 reads SGDLS; CDR2 reads YYNGEE. The CDR3 totals 15 residues. Trimming pared 0 bases from V and 7 bases from J, leaving 13 bases between. CDR3: CASSVATGGGGELFF. As DNA, the CDR3 is TGTGCCAGCAGCGTAGCTACTGGGGGCGGCGGGGAGCTGTTTTTT.

The rearrangement joins TRBV7-2 to TRBJ1-5; D gene unclear. V lost 2 bases to trimming and J lost 6 bases, with 8 bases between them. The CDR3 extends over 13 amino acids. CDR1 and CDR2 from the germline V gene are SGHTA and FQGNSA. CDR3 DNA sequence: TGTGCCAGCAGCTTAACTTTTCGTCAGCCCCAGCATTTT. Translation: CASSLTFRQPQHF.

This clone was observed a handful of times. For the CDR3, the DNA is TGTGCCAGCAGCTTAACGACAGGGGGAGAGACCCAGTACTTC. Translated, it gives CASSLTTGGETQYF. The chain carries TRBV11-1 and TRBJ2-5, with 9 positions matching TRBD1. CDR1 is SGHAT, CDR2 FQDESV, per germline (reference sequence). The CDR3 is 14 amino acids. J was trimmed by 4 bases and V by 2 bases; bases with no gene match: 2.

J is TRBJ1-5 and V is TRBV6-5; possibly TRBD1 for D (6 bases). Deletions cut 5 bases from V and 4 bases from J, with 15 bases between. Germline V gene sequence: CDR1 MNHEY, CDR2 SVGAGI. The CDR3 consists of 15 residues. CDR3: CASSQEGHGNQPQHF. The CDR3 region has the DNA TGTGCCAGCAGTCAAGAGGGACACGGTAATCAGCCCCAGCATTTT.

The chain has TRBV4-3 and TRBJ2-2, with a weak D call TRBD1 (6 bases). From germline, CDR1 is LGHNA and CDR2 YSLEER. The CDR3 has 15 residues. The V and J ends lost 4 bases and 7 bases respectively, with 16 bases between them. The CDR3 spells CASSPNREAVGELFF. The CDR3 region has the DNA TGCGCCAGCAGCCCAAACAGGGAAGCGGTCGGGGAGCTGTTTTTT.

J is TRBJ1-2 and V is TRBV28; 9 positions match TRBD1. V was pared by 6 bases and J by 4 bases, with 9 bases of the junction left unmatched. The CDR3 runs to 15 residues. The germline CDR1 and CDR2 sequences are MDHEN and SYDVKM. CDR3 sequence: CASRAGTGIFYGYTF. The CDR3 bases are TGTGCCAGCAGGGCCGGGACAGGGATTTTCTATGGCTACACCTTC.

The V gene is TRBV2, the J gene TRBJ1-5; D gene unclear. The germline V and J ends were trimmed by 7 bases and 7 bases, with 14 bases remaining between them. CDR3 length: 13 residues. CDR1 and CDR2 from the germline V gene are SNHLY and FYNNEI. The DNA for the CDR3 is TGTGCCAGCACGAGGGTACAAGAGCAGCCCCAGCATTTT. As protein: CASTRVQEQPQHF.

This sequence joins TRBV5-1 and TRBJ2-3, with 7 bases that match TRBD1. The CDR3 has 15 residues. Germline assignment: CDR1 SGHRS and CDR2 YFSETQ. The J segment lost 1 base and the V segment lost 4 bases, leaving 6 bases of the junction unmatched. CDR3 in amino acids: CASSMEGGRTDTQYF. For the CDR3, the DNA is TGCGCCAGCAGCATGGAAGGGGGCCGCACAGATACGCAGTATTTT.

The chain links TRBV5-4 to TRBJ2-7, with D possibly matching TRBD2 (5 bases). CDR1 is SGHNT and CDR2 is YYREEE in the germline V gene (reference sequence). This CDR3 region has 16 residues. Deletions cut 5 bases from V and 6 bases from J, with 24 bases between. CDR3 coding DNA: TGTGCCAGCAGTCGACCGGGGTCCGGGAAGGTGAGCGAGCAGTACTTC. As protein: CASSRPGSGKVSEQYF.